Described below is a single T cell receptor beta chain sequence and its context. Its antigen specificity is not known. No base qualities exist here, and no much larger clone lies one base off it. The data are from a study of T-cell memory formation after mild COVID-19 (dated by TCRdb to the early 2020s). About the study as a whole: TCR sequence clusters from the two donors were largely donor specific. In a couple of donors, T-cell clones that expanded and contracted after mild COVID-19 were followed by sequencing TCRalpha and TCRbeta repertoires longitudinally. Two young, previously healthy adult volunteers made up the cohort, one male and one female. The paper as a whole reports these results and caveats: Some responding clones were detected in pre-infection memory, which suggested that pre-existing cross-reactive memory T cells had joined the SARS-CoV-2 response. Only two mild cases were covered by the study, and larger cohorts that include severe cases with pre-infection samples were considered necessary. From day 15 to 85, contracting clones showed balanced CD4/CD8 phenotypes, whereas a second wave of clones that expanded from day 15 to 37 leaned towards CD4+. Contracting CD4+ clones were found mainly in CM and EM memory subsets, while CD8+ clones were enriched in EMRA. The second-wave clones that peaked on day 37 were not confirmed to be SARS-CoV-2 specific.

Ficoll-Paque density gradient centrifugation was used to isolate PBMCs. Between the V and J ends, shortened by 0 bases and 3 bases respectively, the junction contains 14 bases. CDR1 is given as LGHDT and CDR2 as YNNKEL, both from the germline V gene (reference sequence). CDR3 length: 16 amino acids, cysteine to phenylalanine. Here the CDR3 DNA is all that survives: 48 bases in frame from base 1. Sequenced on an Illumina NovaSeq 6000. Using 5'RACE with constant-segment primers, TCRalpha and TCRbeta cDNA libraries were constructed, with sample barcodes and unique molecular identifiers added in the process. Trizol reagent was used to extract RNA from every sample. The libraries were amplified in two PCR steps, and the second step added a second sample barcode and Illumina TruSeq adapters. The libraries were sequenced on an Illumina NovaSeq using 2 x 150 bp paired-end reads. Per the original workflow: With migec v1.2.7, reads were demultiplexed and then collapsed into UMI-guided consensus sequences. Using mixcr v2.1.11, the UMI consensuses were aligned to TRA and TRB V and J templates and assembled into clonotypes. Clonotypes were classified as expanded or contracted when called significant by both edgeR and NoisET, with noise models trained on biological replicates. For edgeR calls, the thresholds were a false discovery rate-adjusted p below 0.01 and a log2 fold-change of 1. As an exploratory analysis of dynamics, PCA with hierarchical clustering was applied to max-normalized trajectories of the 1000 most abundant clonotypes. Separately sequenced CD4+ and CD8+ repertoires were used to assign the CD4 or CD8 phenotype of responding clones. TCRdb itself trimmed the public reads at Q25 with fastp, ran MiXCR and retained productive beta chains. Rows are unified per CDR3 protein, each entry keeping the most common DNA and genes. It is TCRdb's table, rather than the study itself, that gives the V and J calls and clone size. The sample table lists roughly 380,000 distinct CDR3 sequences, 25% to 30% of them with a count of one. In total, the top ten clones hold approximately 12% of the sample.

Sequencing was performed on PBMCs or a T cell subset sorted from them (not recorded which). This TCR came from an adult woman who had mild COVID-19 (a few samples of this study predate the infection). The sample titles of this study are shuffled in the database, so cell type and time point are left out; the donor was told from shared clones. This chain joins TRBV3-1 to TRBJ1-1, with a weak D call of TRBD1 (5 bases match). The sequenced DNA: TGTGCCAGCAGCCAAGAGAACGGGGGTTGGGACACTGAAGCTTTCTTT. Translated, it reads CASSQENGGWDTEAFF.